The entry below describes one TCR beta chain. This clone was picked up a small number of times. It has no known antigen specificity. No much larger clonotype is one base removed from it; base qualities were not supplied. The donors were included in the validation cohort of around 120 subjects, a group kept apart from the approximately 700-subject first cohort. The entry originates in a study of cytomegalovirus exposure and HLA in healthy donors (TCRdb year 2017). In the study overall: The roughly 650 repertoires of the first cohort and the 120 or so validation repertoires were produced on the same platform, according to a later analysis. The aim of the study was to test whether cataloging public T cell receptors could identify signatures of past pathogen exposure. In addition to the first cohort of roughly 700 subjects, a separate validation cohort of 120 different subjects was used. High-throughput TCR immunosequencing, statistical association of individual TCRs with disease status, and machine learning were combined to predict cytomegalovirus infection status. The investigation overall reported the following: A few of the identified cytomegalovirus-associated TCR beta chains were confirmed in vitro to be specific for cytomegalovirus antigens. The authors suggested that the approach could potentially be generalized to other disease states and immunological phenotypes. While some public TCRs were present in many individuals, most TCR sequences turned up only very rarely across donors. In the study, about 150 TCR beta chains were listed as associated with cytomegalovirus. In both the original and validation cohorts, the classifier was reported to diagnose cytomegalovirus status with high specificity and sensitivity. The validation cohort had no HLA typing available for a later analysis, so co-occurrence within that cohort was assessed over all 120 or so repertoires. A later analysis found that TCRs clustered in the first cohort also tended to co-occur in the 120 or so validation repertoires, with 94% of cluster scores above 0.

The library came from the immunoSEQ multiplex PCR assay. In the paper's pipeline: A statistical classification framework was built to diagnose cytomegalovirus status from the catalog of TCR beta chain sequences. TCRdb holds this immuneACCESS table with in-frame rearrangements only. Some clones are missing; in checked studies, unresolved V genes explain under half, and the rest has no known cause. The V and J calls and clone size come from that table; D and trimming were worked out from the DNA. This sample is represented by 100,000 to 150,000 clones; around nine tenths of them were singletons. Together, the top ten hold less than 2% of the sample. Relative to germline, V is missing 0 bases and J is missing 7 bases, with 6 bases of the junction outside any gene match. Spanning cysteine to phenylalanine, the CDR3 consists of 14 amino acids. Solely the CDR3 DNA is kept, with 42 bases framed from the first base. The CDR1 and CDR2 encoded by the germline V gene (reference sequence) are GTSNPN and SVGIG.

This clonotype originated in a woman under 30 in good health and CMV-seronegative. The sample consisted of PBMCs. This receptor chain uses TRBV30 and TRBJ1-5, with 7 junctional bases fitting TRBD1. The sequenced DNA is TGTGCCTGGAGTGTAAGTCAGGGGGACCAGCCCCAGCATTTT. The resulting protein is CAWSVSQGDQPQHF.